This T cell receptor beta chain was documented in a study of beta chain features in type 1 diabetes. As for the study in general: Patients did not differ from healthy donors in age, gender or cell yield.

CDR3 size: 15 residues. The germline V gene has CDR1 KGHSY and CDR2 FQNENV. Trimming removed 1 base at V and 4 bases at J, with 13 bases between. Reverse transcription of all isolated RNA meant that expressed TCRB transcripts were sequenced. Method: immunoSEQ multiplex PCR; TCRdb's copy keeps in-frame clones and lacks some. This table has some 150,000 clones, 10% appearing once. This clone has a handful of counts. Its antigen is unidentified. Overall study results and limits: Naive, central memory and regulatory TCRB repertoires appeared more similar among patients than healthy donors. Moderate but significant shortening of TCRB CDR3s was recorded in all four CD4+ subsets from Type 1 diabetes patients.

Sequencing input: naive CD4+ T cells from blood. The origin of this receptor is a man aged 18 to 29 in good health. The V call is TRBV16, the J call TRBJ1-2; D is perhaps TRBD1 (5 bases). The CDR3 nucleotides read TGTGCCAGCAGCCAATTGAGGGAGGGGATCTATGGCTACACCTTC. Translated, it gives CASSQLREGIYGYTF.